This T cell receptor beta chain was observed in a study of cytomegalovirus exposure and HLA in healthy donors. Study conclusions and caveats: A list of about 180 TCR beta chains associated with cytomegalovirus was given. Most TCR sequences were uncommon, yet certain public TCRs appeared in many donors.

Assay: immunoSEQ multiplex PCR; the TCRdb copy retains only in-frame clones and omits some. Altogether a few hundred thousand clones are present, about nine tenths being singletons, with the ten largest covering 0.84%. With respect to this clone: Its antigen is as yet unknown.

The germline V gene encodes CDR1 SGHNT and CDR2 YYREEE (reference sequence). The CDR3 consists of 16 residues. V shed 4 bases and J 4 bases; nucleotides not matched to a gene: 9. Donors came from a validation cohort of some 110 subjects, distinct from the first 666-subject cohort. The source of this sequence is a woman aged 18 to 35 in good health and CMV-seronegative. This rearrangement joins TRBV5-4 to TRBJ1-3, with 9 bases identical to TRBD1. The material sequenced was PBMCs. The CDR3 nucleotides read TGTGCCAGCAGCATACCGGGACAGGGTGAAGGAAACACCATATATTTT. It specifies CASSIPGQGEGNTIYF.